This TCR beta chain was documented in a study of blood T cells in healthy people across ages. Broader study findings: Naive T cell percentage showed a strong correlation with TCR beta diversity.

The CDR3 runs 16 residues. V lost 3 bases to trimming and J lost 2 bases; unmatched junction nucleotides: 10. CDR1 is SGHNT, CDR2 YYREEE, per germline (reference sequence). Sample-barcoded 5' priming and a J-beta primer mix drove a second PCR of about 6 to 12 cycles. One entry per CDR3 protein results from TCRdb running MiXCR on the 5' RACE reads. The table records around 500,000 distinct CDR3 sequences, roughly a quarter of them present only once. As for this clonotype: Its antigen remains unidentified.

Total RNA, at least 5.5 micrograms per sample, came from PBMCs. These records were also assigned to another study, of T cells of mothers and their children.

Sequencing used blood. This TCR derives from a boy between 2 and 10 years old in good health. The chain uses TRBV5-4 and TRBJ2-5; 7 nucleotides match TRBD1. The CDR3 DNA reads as TGTGCCAGCAGCTGGGACAGATACGGGGAGCAAGAGACCCAGTACTTC. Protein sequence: CASSWDRYGEQETQYF.